The clone carrying this T cell receptor (beta chain) showed up just once. The protocol was immunoSEQ multiplex PCR, while the TCRdb copy is restricted to in-frame clones and leaves out a portion. The table has nearly 60,000 clones, more than 75% seen once; the top ten hold around 4.5%. V lost 9 bases, J lost 0 bases, and 5 bases stayed unmatched. Germline V CDR1 and CDR2: KGHDR, SFDVKD. The CDR3 runs 14 residues. These data are taken from a study of blood T cell repertoires in COVID-19. This chain joins TRBV24-1 and TRBJ2-3, with TRBD2 matching 7 bases. The specimen sequenced was peripheral blood. The sequence was obtained from a man aged 40-49 years with active COVID-19. The CDR3 is CATGRGLSTDTQYF. In DNA, the CDR3 is TGTGCCACCGGGAGGGGCCTTAGCACAGATACGCAGTATTTT.